This T cell receptor beta chain stems from a study of shared clonotypes between healthy human individuals. General study findings and limits: Larger estimated richness was generally seen in naive subsets than in memory subsets.

Deep level was the assay's run setting. Sequencing was performed with immunoSEQ multiplex PCR; in TCRdb, only in-frame clones are kept and a portion is missing. The sample carries about a million clones, approximately 76% recorded once. This clone has only one observation. Antigen: not known. Both subsets, CD45RA+ naive and CD45RA-negative memory, were split from the CD4+ cells. The CDR3 extends over 15 amino acids. The V gene end was trimmed by 6 bases and the J gene end by 5 bases; junction bases not matched to a gene: 9. Germline V lookup: CDR1 MGHDK, CDR2 SYGVNS. This chain uses TRBV25-1 with TRBJ2-1; 8 bases agree with TRBD2. The sequence was obtained from a man aged 18-30 years in good health. Input material: memory CD4+ T cells sorted from blood. The subset denotes: CD45RA-negative fraction. The CDR3 bases are TGTGCCAGCAGCGGGACTAGTGGGTCCCACAATGAGCAGTTCTTC. This encodes CASSGTSGSHNEQFF.